One sample yielded the 14 T cell receptor beta chains listed below, sequenced in a study of T cells in women clearing cervical HPV infection. Sequencing was performed with immunoSEQ multiplex PCR; in TCRdb, only in-frame clones are kept and a portion is missing. Its table lists tens of thousands of clones. Material: blood buffy coat. The receptors shown here come from a woman between 18 and 69 years old with a cervical HPV16 infection that either progressed to CIN3+ or cleared (not recorded which).

Notes on this clone: The sequence runs out 3 residues before the end of the CDR3; the remainder is reconstructed from the germline J gene. The gene calls are TRBV19 and TRBJ2-3; TRBD1 aligns across 7 bases. Germline V gene lookup returns CDR1 LNHDA and CDR2 SQIVND (reference sequence). The CDR3 is 15 amino acids. CDR3 DNA, as far as it was read: TGTGCCAGTAGTGTAACAGGGGAAGGGGGTCAGCCG. This sequence encodes CASSVTGEGGQP. The complete CDR3 sequence is CASSVTGEGGQPQYF.

Comment on this clone: The read ends 3 residues early relative to the CDR3; the germline J gene fills the gap. The rearrangement uses TRBV19 and TRBJ2-6; 7 positions agree with TRBD1. CDR1 and CDR2 (germline): LNHDA, SQIVND (reference sequence). The CDR3 is 16 residues long. The J segment lost 2 bases and the V segment lost 3 bases, leaving 4 bases of the junction unmatched. The CDR3 loop reads CASSIEGGAGANVLTF. The part of the CDR3 DNA that was read is TGTGCCAGTAGTATTGAAGGGGGCGCTGGGGCCAACGTC. The full variable domain, rest sourced from reference TRBV19 and TRBJ2-6, is DGGITQSPKYLFRKEGQNVTLSCEQNLNHDAMYWYRQDPGQGLRLIYYSQIVNDFQKGDIAEGYSVSREKKESFPLTVTSAQKNPTAFYLCASSIEGGAGANVLTFGAGSRLTVL.

Regarding this clone: The sequence runs out 3 residues before the end of the CDR3; the remainder is reconstructed from the germline J gene. This chain connects TRBV6-2 or TRBV6-3 to TRBJ2-1; TRBD2 matches 9 bases. Germline lookup yields CDR1 MNHEY and CDR2 SVGEGT. The CDR3 is 17 amino acids. V shed 7 bases, J shed 4 bases, and the junction held 14 bases outside the gene matches. CDR3 DNA (partial): TGTGCCAGCAAGGGGGTCACGGCGGGGGGGCCATACAATGAG. Amino acid sequence: CASKGVTAGGPYNE. The whole CDR3 reads CASKGVTAGGPYNEQFF.

About this clone itself: The read comes to an end 3 residues before the CDR3 does, leaving the germline J gene to fill in the end. This rearrangement joins TRBV20-1 to TRBJ1-4; 8 positions match TRBD1. The CDR3 spans 16 residues. Germline CDR1 DFQATT, CDR2 SNEGSKA (reference sequence). Trimming removed 5 bases from V and 0 bases from J; junction bases left unmatched: 8. The sequenced part of the CDR3 DNA is TGCAGTGCTGCAGGGGGCTATACTGCAACTAATGAAAAA. It specifies CSAAGGYTATNEK. The whole CDR3 reads CSAAGGYTATNEKLFF.

The part of the CDR3 DNA that was read is TGTGCCAGCAGCCCCCCCGGACAGTCAGGCACCGGGGAG. Amino acids: CASSPPGQSGTGE. The whole CDR3 is CASSPPGQSGTGELFF. The chain links TRBV7-6 to TRBJ2-2; D perhaps matches TRBD1 (6 bases). The read halts 3 residues ahead of the CDR3 end, with the missing end drawn from the germline J gene. CDR1 and CDR2 (germline): SGHVS, FNYEAQ. V shed 5 bases and J shed 4 bases, with 17 bases lying between them. CDR3 length: 16 amino acids.

Comments on this clone: The CDR3 is cut off 3 residues early in the read; its end comes from the germline J gene. The chain combines TRBV7-7 with TRBJ2-2; 9 bases are a match to TRBD2. Losses at the gene ends were 5 bases for V and 8 bases for J; bases not matched to a gene: 12. The CDR3 length is 16 residues. Germline V gives CDR1 SSHAT, CDR2 FNYEAQ (reference sequence). The CDR3 bases that were read are TGTGCCAGCAGCCCGGCTAGCGGGGCAGGCATAGGGGAG. Translating it yields CASSPASGAGIGE. The entire CDR3 sequence reads CASSPASGAGIGELFF.

Turning to this clone: The read finishes 3 residues shy of the CDR3 end, and the germline J gene is used to complete it. This chain uses TRBV4-1 with TRBJ2-3; 7 bases are shared with TRBD1. Germline CDR1 reads MGHRA; CDR2 reads YSYEKL. The CDR3 covers 16 residues. The V segment lost 3 bases and the J segment 0 bases; nucleotides outside the gene matches: 6. The chain's CDR3 is CASSHLTGPSTDTQYF. Incomplete CDR3 DNA: TGCGCCAGCAGCCATTTGACAGGGCCAAGCACAGATACG.

Turning to this clone: The read ends 3 residues before the CDR3 terminus; that terminus is restored from the germline J gene. This chain joins TRBV7-2 and TRBJ2-1, with 7 bases lining up with TRBD1. With 4 bases clipped from V and 0 bases from J, the junction kept 3 bases outside the gene matches. Germline CDR1 SGHTA, CDR2 FQGNSA. CDR3 size: 15 residues. The CDR3 bases that were read are TGTGCCAGCAGCTCAGGGGGAAGCTCCTACAATGAG. Its protein product is CASSSGGSSYNE. Given in full, the CDR3 is CASSSGGSSYNEQFF.

To note about this clone: Read sequence stops 3 residues before the CDR3 end, and the germline J gene provides the missing end. The rearrangement links TRBV19 to TRBJ1-2; tentative D call: TRBD1 (6 bases). Germline V lookup: CDR1 LNHDA, CDR2 SQIVND (reference sequence). The CDR3 spans 14 residues. Partial CDR3 DNA: TGTGCCAGTAGCCGGACAGTAGGCTCCTACGAC. Encoded protein: CASSRTVGSYD. The full-length CDR3 reads as CASSRTVGSYDYTF. Drawing the rest from reference TRBV19 and TRBJ1-2, the complete variable domain is DGGITQSPKYLFRKEGQNVTLSCEQNLNHDAMYWYRQDPGQGLRLIYYSQIVNDFQKGDIAEGYSVSREKKESFPLTVTSAQKNPTAFYLCASSRTVGSYDYTFGSGTRLTVV.

For this clone: The observed sequence ends 3 residues before the CDR3 terminus, with the missing tail filled in from the germline J gene. The V call is TRBV6-2 or TRBV6-3, the J call TRBJ2-2; D gene ambiguous. Germline loops: CDR1 MNHEY, CDR2 SVGEGT. Trimming shortened V by 4 bases and J by 7 bases, and 10 bases separated the two germline ends. The CDR3 loop spans 13 amino acids. The CDR3 is CASSLQASGELFF. Incomplete CDR3 DNA: TGTGCCAGCAGTTTGCAGGCGAGCGGGGAG.

Details on this clone: The CDR3 extends 3 residues past the end of the read, so its final part is completed from the germline J gene. The V call is TRBV12-5, the J call TRBJ1-6, with 9 bases aligning to TRBD1. CDR3 length: 18 residues. Germline CDR1 reads LGHNT; CDR2 reads FRNRAP. With 3 bases clipped from V and 6 bases from J, the junction kept 12 bases outside the gene matches. CDR3 bases read: TGTGCTAGTGGTTTTAGGGGTTTGTGGGACAGGGCTAATTCACCC. It is translated as CASGFRGLWDRANSP. The whole CDR3 protein reads CASGFRGLWDRANSPLHF.

Concerning this clone: The missing CDR3 end, 3 residues past where the read stops, is filled in from the germline J gene. This chain uses TRBV19 with TRBJ1-1; D gene ambiguous. Germline V CDR1 and CDR2: LNHDA, SQIVND (reference sequence). This CDR3 contains 14 residues. With 4 bases removed from V and 4 bases from J, the gap between germline ends came to 13 bases. The covered CDR3 bases are TGTGCCAGTAGTACCCCCGGGGTTGTCACTGAA. Translating it yields CASSTPGVVTE. The CDR3 in full is CASSTPGVVTEAFF.

As to this clone: A read error may produce the germline difference seen at one junction end. The DNA ends 3 residues before the CDR3 does, and the rest of the CDR3 is filled in from the germline J gene. In the same sample, other DNA sequences code for this CDR3. The J gene is TRBJ1-3, the V gene TRBV5-6; maybe TRBD1 (5 bases). In germline, CDR1 is SGHDT, CDR2 YYEEEE. The CDR3 runs to 14 residues. CDR3 DNA (partial): TGTGCCAGCAGCTTGGGGCAGGGTTCGGACACA. Encoded protein: CASSLGQGSDT. The entire CDR3 is CASSLGQGSDTIYF.

On this clone: The CDR3 extends 3 residues past the end of the read, so its final part is completed from the germline J gene. This chain joins TRBV19 and TRBJ1-1; perhaps TRBD1 as D (6 bases). Germline V gene data show CDR1 as LNHDA and CDR2 as SQIVND (reference sequence). The CDR3 loop spans 18 amino acids. The CDR3 reads CASSIGPSGGASSNEAFF. The covered CDR3 bases are TGTGCCAGTAGTATCGGCCCTAGCGGGGGGGCCAGTTCGAATGAG.